Listed below are T cell receptor beta chains from one sample, sequenced in a study of T cells in Graves' hyperthyroidism and ophthalmopathy. TCRdb independently ran MiXCR on the multiplex PCR reads; one entry per CDR3 protein. The sample carries roughly 300,000 distinct CDR3 sequences, about 14% recorded once. Sequenced input: blood. These receptors were taken from a woman aged 25 to 45 with Graves' hyperthyroidism. The CDR3 runs from the conserved cysteine through the conserved F or W. D genes are given only for firm matches. Not every row has a clone size; where given, it reads once, few, many or a size class.

TRBD2,TRBJ2-7,few,TRBV20-1,TGCAGTGCTAGAGGACTAGCCTCGGCCGAGCAGTACTTC,CSARGLASAEQYF
.,TRBJ1-2,few,TRBV3-1,TGTGCCAGCAGCCAAGAGGCTCAGGTAGGCCGGCGTTGCACCTTC,CASSQEAQVGRRCTF
.,TRBJ2-1,many,TRBV20-1,TGCAGTGCTAGAGAGGGCTATCCCTGGTCCTACAATGAGCAGTTCTTC,CSAREGYPWSYNEQFF
.,TRBJ1-2,few,TRBV5-1,TGCGCCAGCAGCCCGAACTCCGGGACGTTCTATGGCTACACCTTC,CASSPNSGTFYGYTF
.,TRBJ2-1,few,TRBV10-3,TGTGCCATCAGTGACGGGCGAGAGCAGTTCTTC,CAISDGREQFF
.,TRBJ2-7,.,TRBV28,TGTGCCAGCAGTTTGACACTCTACGAGCAGTACTTC,CASSLTLYEQYF
.,TRBJ1-3,few,TRBV7-6,TGTGCCAGCAGCAATCTGATGGGGGATGAAAACACCATATATTTT,CASSNLMGDENTIYF
.,TRBJ2-1,many,TRBV7-2,TGTGCCAGCAGCTACGACGGGGGCCGAGTAAATGAGCAGTTCTTC,CASSYDGGRVNEQFF
TRBD2,TRBJ2-3,many,TRBV28,TGTGCCAGCAGTTCCCCGGGACTAGCGGCGACAGATACGCAGTATTTT,CASSSPGLAATDTQYF
.,TRBJ2-2,many,TRBV19,TGTGCCAGCTCTAGAGGCGTAGGGAACACCGGGGAGCTGTTTTTT,CASSRGVGNTGELFF
TRBD2,TRBJ2-7,.,TRBV28,TGTGCCAGCAGGCCGGGACTAGCAACCTACGAGCAGTACTTC,CASRPGLATYEQYF
.,TRBJ2-1,many,TRBV28,TGTGCCAGCAGTTTACCAGGGTCCTATAATGAGCAGTTCTTC,CASSLPGSYNEQFF
TRBD1,TRBJ2-7,.,TRBV28,TGTGCCAGCAGGGTACGGACAGGTACCTACGGGCAGTACTTC,CASRVRTGTYGQYF
TRBD2,TRBJ2-1,many,TRBV5-1,TGCGCCAGCAGCTTGGGGCTAGCGGGGGCCCTCTCCTACAATGAGCAGTTCTTC,CASSLGLAGALSYNEQFF
TRBD1,TRBJ1-5,many,TRBV27,TGTGCCAGCAGTTTACTGGGACAGGGCAATCAGCCCCAGCATTTT,CASSLLGQGNQPQHF
.,TRBJ1-1,.,TRBV6-1,TGTGCCAGCGGAGGGCCGGGGGCGGCTGAAGCTTTCTTT,CASGGPGAAEAFF
.,TRBJ1-5,many,TRBV20-1,TGCAGTGCATCAACGGACGGCCCCAATCAGCCCCAGCATTTT,CSASTDGPNQPQHF
.,TRBJ1-4,many,TRBV11-2,TGTGCCAGCAGCTTGCTCCCGCCGAGTGAAAAACTGTTTTTT,CASSLLPPSEKLFF
.,TRBJ2-7,many,TRBV28,TGTGCCAGCAGTTTATTAGATTCCTACGAGCAGTACTTC,CASSLLDSYEQYF
TRBD2,TRBJ2-5,.,TRBV5-1,TGCGCCAGCAGCTCGGGGGGTCCACAAGAGACCCAGTACTTC,CASSSGGPQETQYF